This T cell receptor (beta chain) is drawn from a study of blood T cell repertoires in COVID-19. This clone appeared once. This sample also contains other DNA sequences that code for the same CDR3. Trimming cost V 3 bases and J 1 base, with 10 bases left between them. Looked up from germline, CDR1 is SGHRS and CDR2 is YFSETQ. This CDR3 is built from 14 residues. Libraries were prepared by immunoSEQ multiplex PCR; TCRdb keeps only in-frame clonotypes and omits some of them. This sample carries about 220,000 clones, 65% to 85% of them seen once, and the ten largest clones take about 13%. This clonotype was sampled from a human donor in a cohort sampled during active COVID-19. Sequencing was done on a sample of peripheral blood. The chain combines TRBV5-1 with TRBJ1-1; perhaps TRBD1 as D (5 bases). CDR3 loop: CASSSLQGNTEAFF. CDR3 nucleotide sequence: TGCGCCAGCAGCTCCCTGCAGGGGAACACTGAAGCTTTCTTT.